These T cell receptor beta chains were read from a single sample in a study of graft-versus-host responses after intestinal transplantation. Clones were sequenced by immunoSEQ multiplex PCR, and TCRdb holds only the in-frame ones, with some missing. The table shows 4,500 to 6,000 clones, with just over 70% occurring only once. Sequencing was performed on PBMCs, taken 300 to 340 days after intestinal transplant. The receptors shown here come from a human patient who received an intestinal transplant, so some T cells may come from the graft donor. Each CDR3 is given with its conserved first and last residue. The D gene is left open where the match is weak. Size is omitted from some rows. Given values are once, few, many or a class for expanded clones.

>TRBD2|TRBV6-4|.|TRBJ2-1
CASSQLAGGNEQFF
TGTGCCAGCAGCCAACTAGCGGGGGGGAATGAGCAGTTCTTC
>.|TRBV29-1|.|TRBJ2-5
CSVDGGETQYF
TGCAGCGTTGATGGGGGGGAGACCCAGTACTTC
>.|TRBV18|.|TRBJ2-1
CASSPTRGGAYNEQFF
TGTGCCAGCTCACCAACTCGGGGCGGCGCCTACAATGAGCAGTTCTTC
>.|TRBV25-1|once|TRBJ2-1
CASSARGAVQGYYNEQFF
TGTGCCAGCAGTGCGAGGGGTGCAGTGCAGGGGTACTACAATGAGCAGTTCTTC
>TRBD1|TRBV30|.|TRBJ1-2
CAWSGQVGGYTF
TGTGCCTGGAGCGGACAGGTGGGCGGCTACACCTTC
>.|TRBV5-5|once|TRBJ2-1
CASSTSSRSSYNEQFF
TGTGCCAGCAGCACCTCGAGCCGGAGCTCCTACAATGAGCAGTTCTTC
>.|TRBV4-1|few|TRBJ1-3
CASSQEQGFTGNTIYF
TGCGCCAGCAGCCAAGAACAGGGTTTCACTGGAAACACCATATATTTT
>TRBD1|TRBV6-1|.|TRBJ2-7
CASSGTGAGDEQYF
TGTGCCAGCAGTGGTACAGGGGCCGGGGACGAGCAGTACTTC
>.|TRBV6-1|.|TRBJ1-5
CASEGGGDQPQHF
TGTGCCAGCGAGGGAGGGGGGGATCAGCCCCAGCATTTT
>TRBD1|TRBV2|.|TRBJ2-1
CASERQGEANEQFF
TGTGCCAGCGAAAGACAGGGGGAAGCCAATGAGCAGTTCTTC
>TRBD1|TRBV5-4|.|TRBJ1-2
CASSLRDRGASYTF
TGTGCCAGCAGCTTGAGGGACAGGGGCGCGAGCTACACCTTC
>TRBD2|TRBV5-1|.|TRBJ2-3
CASSLGDASGGTSTDTQYF
TGCGCCAGCAGCTTGGGGGATGCTAGCGGGGGGACTAGCACAGATACGCAGTATTTT
>TRBD2|TRBV19|.|TRBJ2-1
CASSAGGYNEQFF
TGTGCCAGTAGTGCGGGGGGGTACAATGAGCAGTTCTTC
>TRBD2|TRBV4-1|few|TRBJ2-1
CASSLAGLAGDDEQFF
TGCGCCAGCAGTCTCGCGGGACTAGCGGGGGATGATGAGCAGTTCTTC
>.|TRBV6-1|.|TRBJ1-2
CASWTVNGYTF
TGTGCCAGCTGGACAGTCAATGGCTACACCTTC
>.|TRBV5-1|.|TRBJ1-4
CASSLGPSINEKLFF
TGCGCCAGCAGCTTGGGGCCTTCAATTAATGAAAAACTGTTTTTT
>.|TRBV21-1|.|TRBJ1-3
CASSLKRTGDGNTIYF
TGTGCCAGCAGCCTAAAACGGACAGGGGACGGAAACACCATATATTTT
>.|TRBV7-9|once|TRBJ1-1
CASSLYRINTEAFF
TGTGCCAGCAGCTTGTATAGGATTAACACTGAAGCTTTCTTT
>.|TRBV7-9|.|TRBJ2-5
CASSPGPWGQETQYF
TGTGCCAGCAGCCCCGGGCCATGGGGGCAAGAGACCCAGTACTTC
>.|TRBV4-1|.|TRBJ1-2
CASSQDRAGGLGYGYTF
TGCGCCAGCAGCCAAGATCGGGCAGGCGGGTTGGGCTATGGCTACACCTTC
>.|TRBV6-1|.|TRBJ2-6
CASSDSFSGANVLTF
TGTGCCAGCAGTGACAGTTTCTCTGGGGCCAACGTCCTGACTTTC
>.|TRBV5-6|.|TRBJ1-3
CASSLVGSGNTIYF
TGTGCCAGCAGCTTGGTGGGGTCCGGAAACACCATATATTTT
>.|TRBV18|.|TRBJ1-1
CASSGGMNTEAFF
TGTGCCAGCTCAGGGGGGATGAACACTGAAGCTTTCTTT
>.|TRBV27|.|TRBJ2-1
CASSSYPMGWQFF
TGTGCCAGCAGTTCCTATCCCATGGGGTGGCAGTTCTTC
>.|TRBV11-3|few|TRBJ2-3
CASSYTDTQYF
TGTGCCAGCAGCTACACAGATACGCAGTATTTT
>.|TRBV11-2|large|TRBJ2-1
CASSLARGPLNEQFF
TGTGCCAGCAGCTTAGCGCGGGGCCCCCTCAATGAGCAGTTCTTC
>.|TRBV6-6|.|TRBJ1-3
CASLSGNTIYF
TGTGCCAGCCTCTCTGGAAACACCATATATTTT
>TRBD1|TRBV7-9|.|TRBJ2-1
CAIDRGQYNEQFF
TGTGCCATAGACAGGGGTCAATACAATGAGCAGTTCTTC
>.|TRBV11-3|few|TRBJ1-1
CASSLDRDTEAFF
TGTGCCAGCAGCTTAGACAGGGACACTGAAGCTTTCTTT
>TRBD1|TRBV29-1|once|TRBJ1-2
CSVDRQGDSGYTF
TGCAGCGTTGACAGACAGGGGGATTCTGGCTACACCTTC
>.|TRBV15|.|TRBJ2-7
CATSREKAGATYEQYF
TGTGCCACCAGCAGAGAGAAGGCGGGGGCAACCTACGAGCAGTACTTC
>TRBD2|TRBV7-9|.|TRBJ2-1
CASSLGWTRGWDEQFF
TGTGCCAGCAGCTTAGGGTGGACTAGGGGATGGGATGAGCAGTTCTTC
>TRBD1|TRBV9|.|TRBJ1-2
CASSDRDRAYGYTF
TGTGCCAGCAGCGACCGGGACAGGGCCTATGGCTACACCTTC
>.|TRBV5-6|.|TRBJ2-2
CASSGGLSSYNTGELFF
TGTGCCAGCAGCGGGGGACTGAGCTCATATAACACCGGGGAGCTGTTTTTT
>TRBD1|TRBV4-3|.|TRBJ1-2
CASSPNRGPYGYTF
TGCGCCAGCAGCCCAAACAGGGGGCCTTATGGCTACACCTTC
>.|TRBV4-3|.|TRBJ2-5
CASSQEAGTRETQYF
TGCGCCAGCAGCCAAGAGGCCGGGACTCGGGAGACCCAGTACTTC
>.|TRBV5-1|.|TRBJ1-1
CASSFQGNTEAFF
TGCGCCAGCAGCTTTCAGGGGAACACTGAAGCTTTCTTT
>.|TRBV10-1|.|TRBJ2-4
CASRGRGEENIQYF
TGCGCCAGCAGAGGAAGGGGAGAGGAAAACATTCAGTACTTC
>TRBD2|TRBV11-3|.|TRBJ2-3
CASSPSGGAISTDTQYF
TGTGCCAGCAGCCCTAGCGGGGGGGCCATTAGCACAGATACGCAGTATTTT
>.|TRBV7-2|.|TRBJ2-1
CASSLYYSYNEQFF
TGTGCCAGCAGCTTATACTATTCCTACAATGAGCAGTTCTTC
>.|TRBV20-1|.|TRBJ1-2
CSARGPSGYTF
TGCAGTGCTCGAGGGCCTAGTGGCTACACCTTC
>.|TRBV6-5|.|TRBJ2-3
CASVIGLSTDTQYF
TGTGCCAGCGTAATAGGACTGTCCACAGATACGCAGTATTTT
>TRBD1|TRBV4-1|.|TRBJ2-7
CASSHQPPGQLAYEQYF
TGCGCCAGCAGCCACCAACCTCCGGGACAGCTAGCCTACGAGCAGTACTTC
>.|TRBV6-1|few|TRBJ2-1
CASMAGGEQFF
TGTGCCAGCATGGCTGGGGGTGAGCAGTTCTTC
>.|TRBV7-9|.|TRBJ2-1
CASSLVAVGSYNEQFF
TGTGCCAGCAGCTTAGTTGCAGTCGGCTCCTACAATGAGCAGTTCTTC
>.|TRBV6-6|.|TRBJ2-7
CASRPLGLGYEQYF
TGTGCCAGCAGGCCGCTGGGGCTCGGCTACGAGCAGTACTTC
>.|TRBV4-3|.|TRBJ2-2
CASSQDWGSSTGELFF
TGCGCCAGCAGCCAAGATTGGGGCAGTTCGACCGGGGAGCTGTTTTTT